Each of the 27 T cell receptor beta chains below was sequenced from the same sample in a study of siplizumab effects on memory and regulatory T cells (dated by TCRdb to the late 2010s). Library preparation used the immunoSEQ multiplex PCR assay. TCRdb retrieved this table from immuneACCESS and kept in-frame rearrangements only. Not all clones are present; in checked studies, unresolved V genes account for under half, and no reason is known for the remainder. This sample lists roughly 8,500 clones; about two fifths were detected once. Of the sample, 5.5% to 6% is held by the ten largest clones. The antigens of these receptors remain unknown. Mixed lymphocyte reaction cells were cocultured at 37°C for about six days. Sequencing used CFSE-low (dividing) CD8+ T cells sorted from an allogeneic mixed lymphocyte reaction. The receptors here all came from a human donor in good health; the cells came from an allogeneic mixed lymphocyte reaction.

The CDR3 DNA is TGTGCCAGCCTGACCCACCTCTACGTGATCATGAGTGGCTACACCTTC. Residues: CASLTHLYVIMSGYTF. The chain employs TRBV18 and TRBJ1-2, with unresolved D. The germline gives CDR1 KGHSH, CDR2 LQKENI. V was trimmed by 8 bases and J by 7 bases, leaving 26 bases between them. The CDR3 is 16 residues long.

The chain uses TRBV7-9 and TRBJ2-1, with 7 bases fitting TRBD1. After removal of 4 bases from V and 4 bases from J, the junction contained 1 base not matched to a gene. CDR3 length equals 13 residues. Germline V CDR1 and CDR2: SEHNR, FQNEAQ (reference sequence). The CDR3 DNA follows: TGTGCCAGCAGCTCGGGACAGTACAATGAGCAGTTCTTC. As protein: CASSSGQYNEQFF.

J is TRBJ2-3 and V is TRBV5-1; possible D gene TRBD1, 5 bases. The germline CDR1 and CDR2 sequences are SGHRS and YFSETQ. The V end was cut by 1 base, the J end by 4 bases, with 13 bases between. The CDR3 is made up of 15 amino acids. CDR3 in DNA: TGCGCCAGCAGCTTGAGGGGCAGGGTAGCAGATACGCAGTATTTT. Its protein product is CASSLRGRVADTQYF.

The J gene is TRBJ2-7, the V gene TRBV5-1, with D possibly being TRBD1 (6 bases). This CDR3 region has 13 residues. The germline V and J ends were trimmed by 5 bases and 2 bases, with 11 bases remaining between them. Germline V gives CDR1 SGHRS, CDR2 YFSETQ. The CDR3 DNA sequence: TGCGCCAGCAGACCAACAGGGACCTACGAGCAGTACTTC. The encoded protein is CASRPTGTYEQYF.

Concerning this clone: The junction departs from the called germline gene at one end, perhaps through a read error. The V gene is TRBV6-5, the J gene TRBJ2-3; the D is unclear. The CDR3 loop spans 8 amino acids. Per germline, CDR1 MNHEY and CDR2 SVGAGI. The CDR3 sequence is CASGSTTF. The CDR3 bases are TGTGCCAGCGGGTCCACCACTTTT.

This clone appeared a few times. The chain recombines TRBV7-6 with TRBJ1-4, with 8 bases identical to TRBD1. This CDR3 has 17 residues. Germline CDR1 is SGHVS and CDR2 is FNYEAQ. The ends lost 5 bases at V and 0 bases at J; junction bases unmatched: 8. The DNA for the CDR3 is TGTGCCAGCAGCCTCTACGGACAGGGTCCAACTAATGAAAAACTGTTTTTT. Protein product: CASSLYGQGPTNEKLFF.

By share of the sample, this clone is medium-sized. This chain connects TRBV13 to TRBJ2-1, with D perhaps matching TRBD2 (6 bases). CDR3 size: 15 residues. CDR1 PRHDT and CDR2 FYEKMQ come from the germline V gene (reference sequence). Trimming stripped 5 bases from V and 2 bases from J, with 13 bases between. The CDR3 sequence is CASSKLAYTYNEQFF. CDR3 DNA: TGTGCCAGCAGCAAACTAGCCTATACCTACAATGAGCAGTTCTTC.

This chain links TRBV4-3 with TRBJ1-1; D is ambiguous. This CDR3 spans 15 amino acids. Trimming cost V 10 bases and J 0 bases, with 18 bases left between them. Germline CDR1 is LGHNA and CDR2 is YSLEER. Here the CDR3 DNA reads TGCGCCACAAAAGACGACGCAATCATGAACACTGAAGCTTTCTTT. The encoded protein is CATKDDAIMNTEAFF.

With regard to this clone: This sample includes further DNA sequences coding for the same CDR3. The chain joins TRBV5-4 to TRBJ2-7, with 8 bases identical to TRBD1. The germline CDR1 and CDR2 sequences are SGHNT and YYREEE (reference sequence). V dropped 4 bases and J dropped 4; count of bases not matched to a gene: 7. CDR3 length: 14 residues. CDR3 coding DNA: TGTGCCAGCAGCCCTGGGCAGGGGGCTTACGAGCAGTACTTC. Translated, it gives CASSPGQGAYEQYF.

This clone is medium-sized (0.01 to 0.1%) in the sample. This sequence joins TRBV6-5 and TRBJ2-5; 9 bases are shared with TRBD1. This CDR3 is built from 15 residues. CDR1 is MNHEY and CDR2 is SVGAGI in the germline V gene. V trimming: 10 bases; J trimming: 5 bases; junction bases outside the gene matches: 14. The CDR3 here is CATSPGQGSWETQYF. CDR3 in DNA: TGTGCCACATCTCCGGGACAGGGTAGTTGGGAGACCCAGTACTTC.

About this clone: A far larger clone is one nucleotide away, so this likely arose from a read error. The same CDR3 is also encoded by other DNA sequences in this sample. The CDR3 reads CASSLGTSASYEQYF. CDR3 sequence (DNA): TGCGCCAGCAGCCTTGGGACTAGCGCTAGCTACGAGCAGTACTTC. The gene calls are TRBV4-1 and TRBJ2-7, with 10 bases lining up with TRBD2. Germline CDR1 MGHRA, CDR2 YSYEKL. This CDR3 is built from 15 residues. After removal of 4 bases from V and 3 bases from J, the junction contained 6 bases not matched to a gene.

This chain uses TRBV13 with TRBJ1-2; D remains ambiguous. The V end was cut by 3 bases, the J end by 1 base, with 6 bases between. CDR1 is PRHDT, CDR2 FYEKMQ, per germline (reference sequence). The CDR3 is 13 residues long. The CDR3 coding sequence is TGTGCCAGCAGCTTTGAACGTAACTATGGCTACACCTTC. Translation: CASSFERNYGYTF.

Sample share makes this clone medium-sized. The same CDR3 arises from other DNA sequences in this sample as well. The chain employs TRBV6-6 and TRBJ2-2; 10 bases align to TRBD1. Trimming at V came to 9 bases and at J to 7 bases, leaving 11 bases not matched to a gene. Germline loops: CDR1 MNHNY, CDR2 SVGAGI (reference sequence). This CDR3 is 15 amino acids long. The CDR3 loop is CARDRDRGRGGELFF. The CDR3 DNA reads TGTGCCAGAGACCGGGACAGGGGTCGTGGCGGGGAGCTGTTTTTT.

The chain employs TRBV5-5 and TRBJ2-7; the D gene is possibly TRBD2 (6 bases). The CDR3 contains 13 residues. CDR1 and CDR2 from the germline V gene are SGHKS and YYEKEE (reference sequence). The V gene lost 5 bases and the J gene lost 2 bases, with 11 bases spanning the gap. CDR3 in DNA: TGTGCCAGCAGTTTAACGGGAGCCTACGAGCAGTACTTC. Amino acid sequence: CASSLTGAYEQYF.

CDR3 nucleotides: TGCAGCGTTGTTGGCGTGGTAGGCGGGAGAGGCAGCACAGATACGCAGTATTTT. Encoded protein: CSVVGVVGGRGSTDTQYF. The rearrangement links TRBV29-1 to TRBJ2-3; the match to TRBD2 covers 7 bases. Germline CDR1 is SQVTM and CDR2 is ANQGSEA. J lost 0 bases, V lost 4 bases, and 16 bases had no gene match. The CDR3 covers 18 residues.

CDR3 in DNA: TGTGCCAGCAGCTGGGGACAGGGTGCCTACGAGCAGTACTTC. Residues: CASSWGQGAYEQYF. The rearrangement links TRBV5-6 to TRBJ2-7; TRBD1 agrees at 9 bases. The germline V gene encodes CDR1 SGHDT and CDR2 YYEEEE. With V trimmed by 3 bases and J by 2 bases, 3 bases remained unmatched. The CDR3 contains 14 residues.

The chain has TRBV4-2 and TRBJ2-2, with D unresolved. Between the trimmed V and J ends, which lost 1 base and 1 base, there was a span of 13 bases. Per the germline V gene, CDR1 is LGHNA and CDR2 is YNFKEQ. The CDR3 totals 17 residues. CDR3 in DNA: TGTGCCAGCAGCCAAGCCCCCACGACGGAGAACACCGGGGAGCTGTTTTTT. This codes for CASSQAPTTENTGELFF.

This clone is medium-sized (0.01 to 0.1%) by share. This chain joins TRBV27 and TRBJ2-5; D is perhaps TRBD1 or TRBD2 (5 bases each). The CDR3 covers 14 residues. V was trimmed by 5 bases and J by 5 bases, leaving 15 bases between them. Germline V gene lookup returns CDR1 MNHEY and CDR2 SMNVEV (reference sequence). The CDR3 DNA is TGTGCCAGCAGTCGGGACGGTCGGCGGGAGACCCAGTACTTC. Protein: CASSRDGRRETQYF.

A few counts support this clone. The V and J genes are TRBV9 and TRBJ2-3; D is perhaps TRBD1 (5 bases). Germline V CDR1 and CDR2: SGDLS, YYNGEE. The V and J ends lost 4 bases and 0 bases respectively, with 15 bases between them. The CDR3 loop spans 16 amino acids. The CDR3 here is CASSPSLGQSTDTQYF. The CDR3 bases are TGTGCCAGCAGCCCCAGTTTAGGACAAAGCACAGATACGCAGTATTTT.

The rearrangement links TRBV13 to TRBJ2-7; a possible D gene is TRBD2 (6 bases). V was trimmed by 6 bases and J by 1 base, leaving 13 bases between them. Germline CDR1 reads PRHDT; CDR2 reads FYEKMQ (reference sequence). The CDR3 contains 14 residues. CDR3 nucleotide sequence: TGTGCCAGCAGTCCTACGGGGGAGTCCTACGAGCAGTACTTC. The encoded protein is CASSPTGESYEQYF.

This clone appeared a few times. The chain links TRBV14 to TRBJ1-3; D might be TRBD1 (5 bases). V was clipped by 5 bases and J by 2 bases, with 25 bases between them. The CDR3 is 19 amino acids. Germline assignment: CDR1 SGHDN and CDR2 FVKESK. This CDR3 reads CASSSGPGTTDPAGNTIYF. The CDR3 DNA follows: TGTGCCAGCAGCAGTGGACCCGGGACGACCGACCCAGCTGGAAACACCATATATTTT.

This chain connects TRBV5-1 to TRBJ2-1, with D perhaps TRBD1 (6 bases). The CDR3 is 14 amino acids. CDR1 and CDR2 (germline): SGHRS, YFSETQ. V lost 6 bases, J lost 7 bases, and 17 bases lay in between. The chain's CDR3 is CASTPQGRYNEQFF. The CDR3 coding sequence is TGCGCCAGCACCCCCCAGGGGCGATATAATGAGCAGTTCTTC.

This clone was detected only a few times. As DNA, the CDR3 is TGTGCCAGCAGCCAAGTCACAGGCCAAGAGACCCAGTACTTC. This translates into CASSQVTGQETQYF. The J gene is TRBJ2-5, the V gene TRBV4-2, with D perhaps matching TRBD1 (5 bases). Germline CDR1 and CDR2: LGHNA and YNFKEQ. Trimming removed 1 base from V and 1 base from J, with 7 bases in between. The CDR3 consists of 14 residues.

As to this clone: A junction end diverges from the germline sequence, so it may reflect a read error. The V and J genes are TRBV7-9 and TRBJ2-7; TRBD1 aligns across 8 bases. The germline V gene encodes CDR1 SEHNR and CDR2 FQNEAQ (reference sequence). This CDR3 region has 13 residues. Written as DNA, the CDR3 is TGCGCCAGCAGCCCCGGACAGGGTTACGAGCAGTACTTC. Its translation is CASSPGQGYEQYF.

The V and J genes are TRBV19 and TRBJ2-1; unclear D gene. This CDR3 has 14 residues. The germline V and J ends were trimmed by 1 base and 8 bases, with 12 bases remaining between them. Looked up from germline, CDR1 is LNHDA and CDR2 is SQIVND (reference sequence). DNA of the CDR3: TGTGCCAGTAGTATAGGTTGGCAGAGCGATGAGCAGTTCTTC. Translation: CASSIGWQSDEQFF.

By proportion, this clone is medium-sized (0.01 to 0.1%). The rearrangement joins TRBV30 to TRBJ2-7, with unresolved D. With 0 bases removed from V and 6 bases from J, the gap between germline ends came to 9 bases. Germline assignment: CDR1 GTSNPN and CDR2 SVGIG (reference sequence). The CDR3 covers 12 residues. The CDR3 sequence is CAWSVMVSEQYF. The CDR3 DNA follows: TGTGCCTGGAGTGTAATGGTGAGCGAGCAGTACTTC.

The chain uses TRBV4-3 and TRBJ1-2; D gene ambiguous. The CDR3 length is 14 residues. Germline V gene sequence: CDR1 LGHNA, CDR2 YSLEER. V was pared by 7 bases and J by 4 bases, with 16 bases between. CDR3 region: CASTPGRGFYGYTF. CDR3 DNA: TGCGCCAGCACGCCCGGGCGGGGATTCTATGGCTACACCTTC.